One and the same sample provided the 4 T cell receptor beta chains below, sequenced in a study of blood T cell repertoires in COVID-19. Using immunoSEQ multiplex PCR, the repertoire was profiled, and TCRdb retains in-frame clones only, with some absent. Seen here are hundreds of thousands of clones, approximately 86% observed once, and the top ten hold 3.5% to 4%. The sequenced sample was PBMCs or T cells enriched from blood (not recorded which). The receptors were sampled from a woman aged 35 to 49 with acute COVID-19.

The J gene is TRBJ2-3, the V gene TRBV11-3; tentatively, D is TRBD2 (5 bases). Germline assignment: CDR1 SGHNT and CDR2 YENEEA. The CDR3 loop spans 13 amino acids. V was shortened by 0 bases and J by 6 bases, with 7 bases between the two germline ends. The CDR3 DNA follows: TGTGCCAGCAGCTTAGACCCGGGGGATACGCAGTATTTT. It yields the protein CASSLDPGDTQYF.

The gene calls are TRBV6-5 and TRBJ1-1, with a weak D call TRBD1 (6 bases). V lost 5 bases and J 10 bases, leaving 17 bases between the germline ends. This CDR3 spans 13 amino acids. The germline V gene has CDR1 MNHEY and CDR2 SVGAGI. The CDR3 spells CASSPRDRSGAFF. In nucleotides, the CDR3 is TGTGCCAGCAGTCCCCGAGACAGGTCCGGAGCTTTCTTT.

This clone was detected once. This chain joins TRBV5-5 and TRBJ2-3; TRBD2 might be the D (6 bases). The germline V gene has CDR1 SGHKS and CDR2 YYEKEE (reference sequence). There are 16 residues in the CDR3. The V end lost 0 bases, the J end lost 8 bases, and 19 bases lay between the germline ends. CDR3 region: CASSLAGTSPLVTQYF. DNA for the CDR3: TGTGCCAGCAGCTTGGCCGGGACTTCCCCATTAGTTACGCAGTATTTT.

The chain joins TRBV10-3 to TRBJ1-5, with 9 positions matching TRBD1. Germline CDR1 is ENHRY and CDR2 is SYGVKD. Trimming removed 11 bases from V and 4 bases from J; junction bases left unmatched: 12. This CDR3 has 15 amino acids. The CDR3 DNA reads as TGTGCCTCGAGGGCGGGACAGGGTTCAAATCAGCCCCAGCATTTT. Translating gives CASRAGQGSNQPQHF.